The next 2 T cell receptor beta chains were all read from a single sample in a study of blood T cell repertoires in COVID-19. Assay: immunoSEQ multiplex PCR; the TCRdb copy retains only in-frame clones and omits some. Of approximately 200,000 clones in the sample, around 80% were seen once. Sequenced: PBMCs or T cells enriched from blood (not recorded which). These receptors originate from a woman aged 40 to 50 with acute COVID-19.

This clone was counted a single time. This chain joins TRBV7-2 and TRBJ2-7, with 8 bases fitting TRBD1. The CDR3 covers 14 residues. In germline, CDR1 is SGHTA, CDR2 FQGNSA. With V trimmed by 5 bases and J by 3 bases, 6 bases remained unmatched. DNA for the CDR3: TGTGCCAGCAGCCACAGACAGGGGAACTACGAGCAGTACTTC. This gives the protein CASSHRQGNYEQYF.

This chain links TRBV28 with TRBJ2-7; possible D gene TRBD1, 6 bases. The CDR3 loop spans 13 amino acids. V lost 7 bases and J lost 4, with 14 bases in between. Germline CDR1 is MDHEN and CDR2 is SYDVKM. The CDR3 reads CASTTQGAYEQYF. The CDR3 DNA sequence: TGTGCCAGCACAACACAGGGCGCATACGAGCAGTACTTC.